One sample yielded the 10 T cell receptor beta chains listed below, sequenced in a study of T cells after yellow fever vaccination. One entry per CDR3 protein, called by TCRdb with MiXCR from the 5' RACE reads. Of around 30,000 distinct CDR3 sequences listed, under 12% are singletons. The source was PBMCs, either bulk or a sorted T-cell subset (CD4+, CD8+, memory, or dextramer-sorted; not recorded which), collected about 2 weeks after the first yellow fever vaccination. These receptors were obtained from a man aged 18 to 35 who received the YFV17D yellow fever vaccine.

With respect to this clonotype: With a much larger clone just one base away, this may be a read error. V gene TRBV5-8 combines with J gene TRBJ2-3; D remains unclear. CDR3 length: 14 amino acids. V was trimmed by 2 bases and J by 2 bases, leaving 9 bases between them. Germline-derived CDR1 and CDR2 are SGHTS and YDEGEE. The CDR3 nucleotides read TGTGCCAGCAGCTTTGGCACCTTCACAGATACGCAGTATTTT. It is translated as CASSFGTFTDTQYF.

Many counts were recorded for this clonotype. The chain carries TRBV20-1 and TRBJ1-2; the D is unclear. V was pared by 0 bases and J by 4 bases, with 9 bases between. This CDR3 is built from 13 residues. Germline CDR1 reads DFQATT; CDR2 reads SNEGSKA (reference sequence). In DNA form, the CDR3 reads TGCAGTGCTAGAGATGCCGCGATCTATGGCTACACCTTC. Encoded protein: CSARDAAIYGYTF.

With regard to this clonotype: This may arise from a read error, as a much more abundant clone is one base away. J is TRBJ2-1 and V is TRBV11-1, with D perhaps matching TRBD2 (6 bases). Trimming shortened V by 9 bases and J by 3 bases, and 12 bases separated the two germline ends. CDR1 SGHAT and CDR2 FQDESV come from the germline V gene (reference sequence). The CDR3 spans 13 residues. In DNA, the CDR3 is TGTGCCAGGACCCCCGGGGGCTACAATGAGCAGTTCTTC. Encoded protein: CARTPGGYNEQFF.

This clonotype is medium-sized by share. The chain combines TRBV9 with TRBJ2-1, with D unclear. CDR3 length: 15 amino acids. V was shortened by 4 bases and J by 4 bases, with 15 bases between the two germline ends. Looked up from germline, CDR1 is SGDLS and CDR2 is YYNGEE. In nucleotides, the CDR3 is TGTGCCAGCAGCCCTGGCGGACGGATTTACAATGAGCAGTTCTTC. It specifies CASSPGGRIYNEQFF.

This clonotype was recorded many times. V and J are TRBV6-5 and TRBJ1-1; unclear D gene. V gave up 5 bases and J gave up 3 bases, with 4 bases separating them. This CDR3 is built from 11 residues. CDR1 is MNHEY and CDR2 is SVGAGI in the germline V gene. In DNA form, the CDR3 reads TGTGCCAGCAGTAGATACACTGAAGCTTTCTTT. It encodes CASSRYTEAFF.

This clonotype was recorded only once. V usage is TRBV5-1 and J usage is TRBJ1-1, with D maybe TRBD1 (5 bases). Trimming pared 3 bases from V and 3 bases from J, leaving 15 bases between. The CDR3 length is 15 residues. CDR1 and CDR2 (germline): SGHRS, YFSETQ. CDR3 sequence (DNA): TGCGCCAGCAGCTCGGGACCCCCACGGGACACTGAAGCTTTCTTT. Its translation is CASSSGPPRDTEAFF.

This clonotype was counted many times. The CDR3 here is CASSQEVPGPAYEQYF. CDR3 DNA: TGCGCCAGCAGCCAAGAGGTACCAGGGCCGGCCTACGAGCAGTACTTC. The chain uses TRBV4-3 and TRBJ2-7, with D possibly TRBD1 on 5 matching bases. The CDR3 extends over 16 amino acids. V was clipped by 0 bases and J by 2 bases, with 14 bases between them. CDR1 LGHNA and CDR2 YSLEER come from the germline V gene.

This clonotype was counted many times. The CDR3 sequence: CATSRVGGTDTQYF. The CDR3 DNA reads TGTGCCACCAGCAGAGTGGGGGGGACAGATACGCAGTATTTT. The chain combines TRBV15 with TRBJ2-3; TRBD2 matches at 7 bases. The V gene's germline CDR1 is LNHNV and CDR2 YYDKDF (reference sequence). V was clipped by 1 base and J by 3 bases; unmatched bases: 1. The CDR3 consists of 14 residues.

This clonotype appeared many times. This sequence joins TRBV5-1 and TRBJ2-2; a possible D gene is TRBD1 (6 bases). CDR1 and CDR2 (germline): SGHRS, YFSETQ. With 4 bases removed from V and 1 base from J, the gap between germline ends came to 11 bases. This CDR3 has 15 amino acids. CDR3 protein: CASSPGTLNTGELFF. The CDR3 nucleotides read TGCGCCAGCAGCCCCGGGACACTGAACACCGGGGAGCTGTTTTTT.

This clonotype was detected ten times or more. The rearrangement uses TRBV7-3 and TRBJ2-1; maybe TRBD2 (6 bases). V was shortened by 3 bases and J by 9 bases, with 15 bases between the two germline ends. In germline, CDR1 is SGHTA, CDR2 FQGTGA. The CDR3 sequence is 14 residues long. The CDR3 DNA sequence: TGTGCCAGCAGCTTCAAGCTAGCGAGTTCTGAGCAGTTCTTC. Protein product: CASSFKLASSEQFF.